Included here is one T cell receptor beta chain sequence, with context. Antigen unknown. The sample belongs to a study of shared clonotypes between healthy human individuals. About the research overall: Researchers assigned three CD4 naive, three CD4 memory, two CD8 naive and one CD8 memory plate to each donor. Overall study results and limits: Clonotypes shared by all four donors outscored non-shared clonotypes in generation probability.

Sorted-subset replicate PCR reactions were performed with about 200 ng DNA, corresponding to roughly 30,000 T cell genomes. Repertoires were generated with immunoSEQ multiplex PCR, while TCRdb's copy carries only in-frame clones and drops some. The sample records about 700,000 clones, approximately 79% being singletons. This CDR3 region has 14 residues. Germline V gene lookup returns CDR1 WNHNN and CDR2 SYGVQD (reference sequence). Trimming cost V 4 bases and J 3 bases, with 11 bases left between them. The sample consisted of memory CD4+ T cells sorted from blood. Stated subset: CD45RA-negative fraction. The TCR originated in a woman in her twenties or thirties in good health. The gene calls are TRBV10-1 and TRBJ2-3; possible D gene TRBD2, 6 bases. In DNA form, the CDR3 reads TGCGCCAGCAGTGCCGCGCTAGCGACAGATACGCAGTATTTT. Encoded protein: CASSAALATDTQYF.